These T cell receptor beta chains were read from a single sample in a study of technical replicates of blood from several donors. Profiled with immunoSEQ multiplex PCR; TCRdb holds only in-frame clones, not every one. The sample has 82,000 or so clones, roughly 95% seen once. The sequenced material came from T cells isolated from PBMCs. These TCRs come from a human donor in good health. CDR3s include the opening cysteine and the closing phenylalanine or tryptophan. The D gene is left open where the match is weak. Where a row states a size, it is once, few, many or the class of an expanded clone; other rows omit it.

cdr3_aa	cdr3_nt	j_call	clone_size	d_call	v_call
CASSLGRTEGGYTF	TGTGCCAGCAGCTTAGGAAGGACAGAGGGTGGCTACACCTTC	TRBJ1-2	NA	NA	TRBV11-1
CASSVDNSGRASSGANVLTF	TGTGCCAGCAGCGTAGACAATAGCGGGAGGGCCTCCTCTGGGGCCAACGTCCTGACTTTC	TRBJ2-6	NA	TRBD2	TRBV9
CASSLIIGTGEGETQYF	TGTGCCAGCAGCTTAATCATTGGGACAGGGGAAGGAGAGACCCAGTACTTC	TRBJ2-5	NA	TRBD1	TRBV7-9
CASSKTSGRAYGDEQYF	TGTGCCAGCAGCAAAACTAGCGGGAGGGCCTACGGGGACGAGCAGTACTTC	TRBJ2-7	NA	NA	TRBV21-1
CASSPGLDYTGELFF	TGCGCCAGCAGCCCCGGACTAGACTACACCGGGGAGCTGTTTTTT	TRBJ2-2	NA	TRBD2	TRBV4-3
CASSDYQGIHNEQFF	TGTGCCAGCAGTGATTACCAGGGGATTCACAATGAGCAGTTCTTC	TRBJ2-1	few	NA	TRBV2
CASSPNIYRITEAFF	TGTGCCAGCAGCCCCAATATCTACCGTATCACTGAAGCTTTCTTT	TRBJ1-1	once	NA	TRBV7-2
CASSSGQGLETQYF	TGTGCCAGCAGCTCAGGACAGGGTTTGGAGACCCAGTACTTC	TRBJ2-5	NA	TRBD1	TRBV11-3
CASSLSTGTPPFEQYF	TGTGCCAGCAGCCTGTCTACGGGGACACCGCCCTTTGAGCAGTACTTC	TRBJ2-7	once	NA	TRBV21-1
CALRQGYSPLHF	TGTGCCCTTCGACAGGGTTATTCACCCCTCCACTTT	TRBJ1-6	NA	TRBD1	TRBV30
CASSLAGGLYNEQFF	TGTGCCAGCAGCTTAGCGGGAGGGCTTTACAATGAGCAGTTCTTC	TRBJ2-1	NA	TRBD2	TRBV7-3
CASSVTGNTGELFF	TGTGCCAGCAGCGTGACTGGGAACACCGGGGAGCTGTTTTTT	TRBJ2-2	NA	NA	TRBV7-3
CASYTHPSNQPQHF	TGTGCCAGTTACACACATCCTAGCAATCAGCCCCAGCATTTT	TRBJ1-5	NA	NA	TRBV7-3
CASSLAGTGHEQYF	TGTGCCAGCAGCCTCGCTGGGACAGGCCACGAGCAGTACTTC	TRBJ2-7	NA	TRBD1	TRBV7-6
CASSRGGSTADTQYF	TGTGCCAGCTCACGGGGCGGGAGTACCGCAGATACGCAGTATTTT	TRBJ2-3	NA	TRBD2	TRBV18
CASSLGFGQGQTSYTGELFF	TGTGCCAGCAGCTTAGGTTTTGGACAGGGACAGACCTCCTACACCGGGGAGCTGTTTTTT	TRBJ2-2	NA	TRBD1	TRBV11-3
CASSLFGTSSNQPQHF	TGTGCCAGCAGTTTATTTGGGACATCTAGCAATCAGCCCCAGCATTTT	TRBJ1-5	NA	NA	TRBV27
CAWSPGLAGETQYF	TGTGCCTGGAGTCCTGGACTAGCGGGAGAGACCCAGTACTTC	TRBJ2-5	NA	TRBD2	TRBV30
CASSYQRITDTQYF	TGTGCCAGCAGTTATCAGCGGATCACAGATACGCAGTATTTT	TRBJ2-3	NA	NA	TRBV28
CASSPGQSYNEQFF	TGCGCCAGCAGCCCGGGACAGTCTTACAATGAGCAGTTCTTC	TRBJ2-1	NA	TRBD1	TRBV5-1
CASSWGTGGYEQYF	TGTGCCAGCAGCTGGGGGACAGGGGGGTACGAGCAGTACTTC	TRBJ2-7	NA	TRBD1	TRBV11-1
CSVVRNTEAFF	TGCAGCGTTGTCAGGAACACTGAAGCCTTCTTT	TRBJ1-1	NA	NA	TRBV29-1
CASSKAGQGYRYEQYF	TGTGCCAGCAGCAAGGCCGGACAGGGGTACCGTTACGAGCAGTACTTC	TRBJ2-7	NA	NA	TRBV21-1
CSVAHSNTEAFF	TGCAGCGTTGCGCACAGTAACACTGAAGCTTTCTTT	TRBJ1-1	few	NA	TRBV29-1
CASSRIQGGRYNEQFF	TGTGCCAGCAGCCGAATACAGGGGGGCCGCTACAATGAGCAGTTCTTC	TRBJ2-1	NA	TRBD1	TRBV5-4
CASSESLAGGPFYEQYF	TGTGCCAGCAGTGAATCTCTAGCGGGAGGGCCGTTTTACGAGCAGTACTTC	TRBJ2-7	NA	TRBD2	TRBV25-1